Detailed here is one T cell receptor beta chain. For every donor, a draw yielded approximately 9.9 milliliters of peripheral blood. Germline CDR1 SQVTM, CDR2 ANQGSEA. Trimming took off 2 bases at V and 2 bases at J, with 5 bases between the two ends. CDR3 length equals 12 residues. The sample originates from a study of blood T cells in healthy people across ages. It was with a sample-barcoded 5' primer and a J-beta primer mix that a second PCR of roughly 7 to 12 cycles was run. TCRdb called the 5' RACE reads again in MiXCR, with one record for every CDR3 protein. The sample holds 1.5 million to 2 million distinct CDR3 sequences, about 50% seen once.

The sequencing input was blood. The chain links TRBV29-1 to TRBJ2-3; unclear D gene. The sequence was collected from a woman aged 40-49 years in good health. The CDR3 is CSVESFTDTQYF. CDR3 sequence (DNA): TGCAGCGTTGAATCCTTCACAGATACGCAGTATTTT.